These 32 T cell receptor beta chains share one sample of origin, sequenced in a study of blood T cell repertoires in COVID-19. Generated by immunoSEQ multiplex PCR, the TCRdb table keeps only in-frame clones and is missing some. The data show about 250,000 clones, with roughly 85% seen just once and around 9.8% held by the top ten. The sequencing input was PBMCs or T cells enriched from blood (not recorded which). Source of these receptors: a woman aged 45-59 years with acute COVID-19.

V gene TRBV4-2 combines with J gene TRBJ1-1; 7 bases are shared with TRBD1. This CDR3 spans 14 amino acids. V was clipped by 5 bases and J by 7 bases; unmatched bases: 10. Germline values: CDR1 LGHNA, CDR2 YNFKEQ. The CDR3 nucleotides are TGTGCCAGCAGCTTCCCCTACCGGGACAGTGAAGCTTTCTTT. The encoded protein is CASSFPYRDSEAFF.

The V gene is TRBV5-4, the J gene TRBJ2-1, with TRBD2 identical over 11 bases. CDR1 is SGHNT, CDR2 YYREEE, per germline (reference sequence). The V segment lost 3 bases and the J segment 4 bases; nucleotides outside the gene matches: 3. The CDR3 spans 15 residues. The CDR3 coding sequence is TGTGCCAGCAGCTACGGGACTAGCGGTTACAATGAGCAGTTCTTC. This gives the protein CASSYGTSGYNEQFF.

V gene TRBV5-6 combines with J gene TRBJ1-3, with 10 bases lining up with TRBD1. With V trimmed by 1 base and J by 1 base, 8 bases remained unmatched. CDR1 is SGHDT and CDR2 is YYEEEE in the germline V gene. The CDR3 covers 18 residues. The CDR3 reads CASSLRQGAWVSGNTIYF. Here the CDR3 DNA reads TGTGCCAGCAGCTTGCGACAGGGGGCTTGGGTTTCTGGAAACACCATATATTTT.

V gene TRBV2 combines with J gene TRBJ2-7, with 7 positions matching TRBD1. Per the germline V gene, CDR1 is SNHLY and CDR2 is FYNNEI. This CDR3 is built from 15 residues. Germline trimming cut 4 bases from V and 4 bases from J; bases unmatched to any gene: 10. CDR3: CASSVVTGRGYEQYF. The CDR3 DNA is TGTGCCAGCAGTGTCGTGACAGGGCGAGGGTACGAGCAGTACTTC.

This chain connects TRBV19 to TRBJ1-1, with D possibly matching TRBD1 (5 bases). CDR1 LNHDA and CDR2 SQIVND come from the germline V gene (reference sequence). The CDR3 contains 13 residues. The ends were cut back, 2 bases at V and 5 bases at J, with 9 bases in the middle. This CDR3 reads CASSILEGTEAFF. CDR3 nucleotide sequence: TGTGCCAGTAGTATATTGGAGGGGACTGAAGCTTTCTTT.

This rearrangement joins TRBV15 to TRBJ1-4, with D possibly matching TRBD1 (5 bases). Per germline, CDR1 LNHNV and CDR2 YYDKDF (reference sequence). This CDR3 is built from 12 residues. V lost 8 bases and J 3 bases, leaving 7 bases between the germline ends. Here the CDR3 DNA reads TGTGCCACCTCCAGGGCTAATGAAAAACTGTTTTTT. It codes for CATSRANEKLFF.

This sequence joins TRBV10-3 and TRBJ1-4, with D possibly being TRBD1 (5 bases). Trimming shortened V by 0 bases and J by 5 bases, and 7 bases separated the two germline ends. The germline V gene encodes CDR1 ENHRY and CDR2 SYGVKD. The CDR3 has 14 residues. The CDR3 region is CAISESGGNEKLFF. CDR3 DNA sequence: TGTGCCATCAGTGAGTCGGGGGGGAATGAAAAACTGTTTTTT.

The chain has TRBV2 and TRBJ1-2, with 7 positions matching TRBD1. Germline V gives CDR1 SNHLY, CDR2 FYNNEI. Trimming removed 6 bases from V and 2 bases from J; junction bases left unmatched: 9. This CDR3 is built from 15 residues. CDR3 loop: CASRPRQGVNYGYTF. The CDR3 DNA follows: TGTGCCAGCAGACCCCGACAGGGAGTAAACTATGGCTACACCTTC. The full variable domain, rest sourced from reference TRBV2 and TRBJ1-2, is EPEVTQTPSHQVTQMGQEVILRCVPISNHLYFYWYRQILGQKVEFLVSFYNNEISEKSEIFDDQFSVERPDGSNFTLKIRSTKLEDSAMYFCASRPRQGVNYGYTFGSGTRLTVV.

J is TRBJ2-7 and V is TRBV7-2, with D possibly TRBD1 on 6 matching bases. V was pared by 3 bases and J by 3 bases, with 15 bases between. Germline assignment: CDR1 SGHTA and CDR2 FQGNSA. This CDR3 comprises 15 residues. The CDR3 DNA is TGTGCCAGCAGCTTGGACAAGGGGGTTCACTACGAGCAGTACTTC. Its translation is CASSLDKGVHYEQYF.

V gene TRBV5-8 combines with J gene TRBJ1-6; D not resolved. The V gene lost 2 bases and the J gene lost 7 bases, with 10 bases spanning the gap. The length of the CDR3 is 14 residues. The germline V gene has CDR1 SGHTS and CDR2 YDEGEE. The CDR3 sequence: CASSFRETNSPLHF. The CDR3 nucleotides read TGTGCCAGCAGCTTTCGGGAGACAAATTCACCCCTCCACTTT. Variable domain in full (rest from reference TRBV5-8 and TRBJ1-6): EAGVTQSPTHLIKTRGQQATLRCSPISGHTSVYWYQQALGLGLQFLLWYDEGEERNRGNFPPRFSGRQFPNYSSELNVNALELEDSALYLCASSFRETNSPLHFGNGTRLTVT.

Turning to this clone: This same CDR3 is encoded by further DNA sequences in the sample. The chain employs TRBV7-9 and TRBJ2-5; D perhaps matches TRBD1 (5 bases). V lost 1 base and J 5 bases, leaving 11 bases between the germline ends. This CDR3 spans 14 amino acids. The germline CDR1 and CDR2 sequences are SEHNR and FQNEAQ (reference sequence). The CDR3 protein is CASSLGGVGETQYF. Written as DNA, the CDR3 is TGTGCCAGCAGCTTAGGGGGCGTTGGGGAGACCCAGTACTTC.

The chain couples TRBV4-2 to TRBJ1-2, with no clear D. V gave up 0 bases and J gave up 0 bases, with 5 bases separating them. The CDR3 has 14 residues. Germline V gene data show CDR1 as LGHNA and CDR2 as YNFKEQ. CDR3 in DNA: TGTGCCAGCAGCCAAGATCTTGCTAACTATGGCTACACCTTC. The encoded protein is CASSQDLANYGYTF.

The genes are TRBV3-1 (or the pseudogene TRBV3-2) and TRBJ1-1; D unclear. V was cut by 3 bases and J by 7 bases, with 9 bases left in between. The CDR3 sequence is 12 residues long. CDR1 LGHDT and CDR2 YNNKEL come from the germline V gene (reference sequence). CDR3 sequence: CASSQRDREAFF. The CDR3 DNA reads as TGTGCCAGCAGCCAGAGGGATCGTGAAGCTTTCTTT.

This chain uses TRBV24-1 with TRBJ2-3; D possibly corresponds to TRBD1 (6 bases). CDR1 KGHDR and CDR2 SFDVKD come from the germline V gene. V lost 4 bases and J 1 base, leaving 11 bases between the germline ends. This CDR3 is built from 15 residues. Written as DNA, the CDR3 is TGTGCCACCAGTGACCCTAACAGGGGCACAGATACGCAGTATTTT. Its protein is CATSDPNRGTDTQYF.

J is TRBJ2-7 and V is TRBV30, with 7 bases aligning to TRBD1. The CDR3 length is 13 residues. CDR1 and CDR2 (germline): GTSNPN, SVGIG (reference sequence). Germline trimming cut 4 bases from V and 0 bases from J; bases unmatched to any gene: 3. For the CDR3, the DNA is TGTGCCTGGAACTCAGGGGGCTCCTACGAGCAGTACTTC. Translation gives CAWNSGGSYEQYF. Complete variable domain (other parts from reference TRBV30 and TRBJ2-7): SQTIHQWPATLVQPVGSPLSLECTVEGTSNPNLYWYRQAAGRGLQLLFYSVGIGQISSEVPQNLSASRPQDRQFILSSKKLLLSDSGFYLCAWNSGGSYEQYFGPGTRLTVT.

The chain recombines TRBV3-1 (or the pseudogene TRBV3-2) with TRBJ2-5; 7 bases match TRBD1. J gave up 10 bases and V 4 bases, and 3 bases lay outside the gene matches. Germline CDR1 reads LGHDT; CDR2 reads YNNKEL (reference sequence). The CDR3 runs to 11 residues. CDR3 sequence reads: CASSLDRVQYF. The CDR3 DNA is TGTGCCAGCAGCCTCGACAGGGTCCAGTACTTC.

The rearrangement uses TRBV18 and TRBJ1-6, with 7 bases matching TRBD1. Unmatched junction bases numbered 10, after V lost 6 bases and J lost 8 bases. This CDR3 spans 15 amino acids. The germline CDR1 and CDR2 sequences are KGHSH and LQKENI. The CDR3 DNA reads TGTGCCAGCTCCCTCCGACAGGGTAAGGATTCACCCCTCCACTTT. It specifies CASSLRQGKDSPLHF. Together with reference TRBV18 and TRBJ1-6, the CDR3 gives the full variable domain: NAGVMQNPRHLVRRRGQEARLRCSPMKGHSHVYWYRQLPEEGLKFMVYLQKENIIDESGMPKERFSAEFPKEGPSILRIQQVVRGDSAAYFCASSLRQGKDSPLHFGNGTRLTVT.

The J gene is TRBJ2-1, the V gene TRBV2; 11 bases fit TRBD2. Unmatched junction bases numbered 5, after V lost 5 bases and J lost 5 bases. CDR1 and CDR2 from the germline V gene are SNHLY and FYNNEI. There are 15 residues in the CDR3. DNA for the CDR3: TGTGCCAGCAGTTATATAGCGGGGGGGAACAATGAGCAGTTCTTC. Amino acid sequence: CASSYIAGGNNEQFF.

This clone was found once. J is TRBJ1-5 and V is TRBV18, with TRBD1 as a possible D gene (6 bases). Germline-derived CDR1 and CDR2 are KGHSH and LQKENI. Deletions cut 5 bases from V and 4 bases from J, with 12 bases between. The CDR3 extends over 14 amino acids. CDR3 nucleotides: TGTGCCAGCTCATATCTACAGGGTAATCAGCCCCAGCATTTT. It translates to CASSYLQGNQPQHF.

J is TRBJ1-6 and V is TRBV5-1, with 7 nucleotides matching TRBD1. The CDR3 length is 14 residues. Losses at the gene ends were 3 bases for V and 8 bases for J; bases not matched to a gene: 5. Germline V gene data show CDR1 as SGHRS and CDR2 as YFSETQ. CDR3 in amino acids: CASSWGTVDSPLHF. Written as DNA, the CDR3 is TGCGCCAGCAGCTGGGGGACAGTTGATTCACCCCTCCACTTT.

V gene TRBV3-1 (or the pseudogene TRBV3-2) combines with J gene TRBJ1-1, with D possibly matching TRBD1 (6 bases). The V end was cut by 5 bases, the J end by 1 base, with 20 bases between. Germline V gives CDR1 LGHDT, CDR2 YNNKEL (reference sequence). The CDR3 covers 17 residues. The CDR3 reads CASSKISRGRGNTEAFF. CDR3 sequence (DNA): TGTGCCAGCAGCAAGATCAGCAGGGGAAGAGGGAACACTGAAGCTTTCTTT.

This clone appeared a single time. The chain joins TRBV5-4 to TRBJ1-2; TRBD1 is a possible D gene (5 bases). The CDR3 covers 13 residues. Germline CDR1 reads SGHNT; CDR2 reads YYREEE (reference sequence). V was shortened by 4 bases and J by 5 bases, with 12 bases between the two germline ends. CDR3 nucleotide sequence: TGTGCCAGCAGCGGAGGGGTCGTGTATGGCTACACCTTC. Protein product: CASSGGVVYGYTF.

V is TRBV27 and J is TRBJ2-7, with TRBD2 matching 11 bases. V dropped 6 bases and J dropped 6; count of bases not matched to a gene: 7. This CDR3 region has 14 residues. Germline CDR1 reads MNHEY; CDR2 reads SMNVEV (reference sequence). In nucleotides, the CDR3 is TGTGCCAGCAGGAATAGCGGGGGGGCTTTCGAGCAGTACTTC. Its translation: CASRNSGGAFEQYF.

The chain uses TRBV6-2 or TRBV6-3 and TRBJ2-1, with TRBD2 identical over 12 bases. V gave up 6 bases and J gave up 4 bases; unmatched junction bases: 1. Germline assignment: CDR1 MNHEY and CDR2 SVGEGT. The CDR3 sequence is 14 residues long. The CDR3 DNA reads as TGTGCCAGCAGCGGACTAGCGGGGTACAATGAGCAGTTCTTC. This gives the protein CASSGLAGYNEQFF.

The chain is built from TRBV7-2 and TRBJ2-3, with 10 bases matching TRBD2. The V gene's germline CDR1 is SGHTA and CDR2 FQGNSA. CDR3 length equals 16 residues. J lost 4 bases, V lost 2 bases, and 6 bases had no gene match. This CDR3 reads CASSLKSSGGADTQYF. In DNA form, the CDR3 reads TGTGCCAGCAGCTTAAAGTCTAGCGGGGGTGCAGATACGCAGTATTTT.

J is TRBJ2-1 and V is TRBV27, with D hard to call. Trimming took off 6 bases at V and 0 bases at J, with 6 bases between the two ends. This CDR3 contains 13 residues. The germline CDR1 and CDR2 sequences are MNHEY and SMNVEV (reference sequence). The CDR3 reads CASSLSSYNEQFF. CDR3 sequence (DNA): TGTGCCAGCAGCCTGAGCTCCTACAATGAGCAGTTCTTC.

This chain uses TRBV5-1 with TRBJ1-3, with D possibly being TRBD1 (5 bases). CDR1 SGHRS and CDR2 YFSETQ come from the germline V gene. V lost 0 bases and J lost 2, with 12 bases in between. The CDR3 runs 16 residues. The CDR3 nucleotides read TGCGCCAGCAGCTTGGCCGGGACTCTAGCTGGAAACACCATATATTTT. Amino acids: CASSLAGTLAGNTIYF.

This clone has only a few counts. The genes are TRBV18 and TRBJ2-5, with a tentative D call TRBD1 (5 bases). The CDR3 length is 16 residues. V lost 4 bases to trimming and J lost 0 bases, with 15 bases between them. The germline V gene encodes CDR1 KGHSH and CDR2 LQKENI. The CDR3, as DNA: TGTGCCAGCTCACTGCAGGGATCCCCCCACCAAGAGACCCAGTACTTC. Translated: CASSLQGSPHQETQYF.

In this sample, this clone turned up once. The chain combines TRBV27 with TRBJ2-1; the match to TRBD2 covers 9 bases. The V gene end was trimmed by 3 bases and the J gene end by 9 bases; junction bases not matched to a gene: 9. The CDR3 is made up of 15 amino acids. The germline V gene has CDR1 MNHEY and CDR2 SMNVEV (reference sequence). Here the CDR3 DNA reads TGTGCCAGCAGTTTTGCGGCGGGGGGGCCTGGTGAGCAGTTCTTC. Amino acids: CASSFAAGGPGEQFF.

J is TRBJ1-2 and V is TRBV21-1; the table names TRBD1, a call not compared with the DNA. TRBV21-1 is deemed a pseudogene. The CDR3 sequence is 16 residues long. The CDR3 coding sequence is TGTGCCAGCAGCAATTCACCAGGGATTCCTGGCTATGGCTACACCTTC. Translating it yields CASSNSPGIPGYGYTF.

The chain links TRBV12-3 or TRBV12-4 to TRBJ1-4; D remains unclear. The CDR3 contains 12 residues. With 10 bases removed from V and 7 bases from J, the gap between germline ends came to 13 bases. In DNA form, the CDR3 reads TGTGCCACCTCCTCCGAGGGTGAAAAACTGTTTTTT. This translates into CATSSEGEKLFF.

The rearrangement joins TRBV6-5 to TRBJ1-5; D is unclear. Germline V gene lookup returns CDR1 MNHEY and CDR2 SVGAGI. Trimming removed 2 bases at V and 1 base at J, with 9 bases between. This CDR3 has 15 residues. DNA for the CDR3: TGTGCCAGCAGTTACGCGTCAAACAGCAATCAGCCCCAGCATTTT. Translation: CASSYASNSNQPQHF.